Presented here are 15 T cell receptor beta chains from one specimen sequenced in a study of T-cell reconstitution after alpha-beta-depleted transplantation in children. As it was prepared, the TCRbeta library received unique molecular identifiers. TCRdb reprocessed the PCR reads with MiXCR, giving one entry per CDR3 protein. The top ten hold about 18% of the sample, which has roughly 98,000 distinct CDR3 sequences, less than 20% seen once. Source: PBMCs, mostly from graft donor cells, taken 180 days after TCRalphabeta/CD19-depleted stem cell transplant. The receptors originated from a male patient aged 2 to 9 who had a stem cell transplant for acute lymphoblastic leukemia, so the T cells may come from the graft donor.

The rearrangement joins TRBV4-3 to TRBJ2-2; D call uncertain. V was clipped by 0 bases and J by 2 bases, with 13 bases between them. This CDR3 has 17 amino acids. Germline-derived CDR1 and CDR2 are LGHNA and YSLEER. The CDR3 DNA reads as TGCGCCAGCAGCCAAGACTTAGACTCCGTTAACACCGGGGAGCTGTTTTTT. This translates into CASSQDLDSVNTGELFF.

This clonotype was counted at least ten times. The chain combines TRBV20-1 with TRBJ2-3; possibly TRBD1 for D (5 bases). This CDR3 contains 14 residues. Trimming removed 5 bases at V and 4 bases at J, with 16 bases between. Per germline, CDR1 DFQATT and CDR2 SNEGSKA (reference sequence). CDR3 in DNA: TGCAGTGCTTCAGCCGACAGATTCTCAGATACGCAGTATTTT. This encodes CSASADRFSDTQYF.

This chain joins TRBV12-3 or TRBV12-4 and TRBJ1-2; D unresolved. V was clipped by 7 bases and J by 4 bases, with 13 bases between them. The CDR3 is 13 amino acids. CDR3 bases: TGTGCCAGCACTCCTGACACCGTCTATGGCTACACCTTC. It is translated as CASTPDTVYGYTF.

The chain combines TRBV10-3 with TRBJ2-3; the match to TRBD2 covers 10 bases. Germline V lookup: CDR1 ENHRY, CDR2 SYGVKD. CDR3 size: 16 residues. With V trimmed by 6 bases and J by 3 bases, 9 bases remained unmatched. This chain's CDR3 is CAIRPAGGPQTDTQYF. CDR3 nucleotides: TGTGCCATCAGACCAGCGGGGGGGCCTCAGACAGATACGCAGTATTTT.

The rearrangement uses TRBV6-2 or TRBV6-3 and TRBJ1-1, with D possibly TRBD1 on 5 matching bases. Germline CDR1 reads MNHEY; CDR2 reads SVGEGT. This CDR3 has 15 amino acids. Trimming removed 2 bases at V and 0 bases at J, with 10 bases between. The CDR3 bases are TGTGCCAGCAGTTACGGGGCCCGGGTGAACACTGAAGCTTTCTTT. It yields the protein CASSYGARVNTEAFF.

The chain is built from TRBV7-9 and TRBJ1-6; D perhaps matches TRBD1 (6 bases). The CDR3 is 14 residues long. CDR1 and CDR2 from the germline V gene are SEHNR and FQNEAQ (reference sequence). V gave up 10 bases and J gave up 7 bases, with 17 bases separating them. CDR3 sequence reads: CATCLEGGNSPLHF. CDR3 coding DNA: TGTGCCACGTGCCTGGAGGGGGGAAATTCACCCCTCCACTTT.

This clonotype was recorded many times. The chain carries TRBV6-1 and TRBJ2-7; a possible D gene is TRBD2 (6 bases). The germline V gene encodes CDR1 MNHNS and CDR2 SASEGT. The V and J ends lost 6 bases and 1 base respectively, with 16 bases between them. The CDR3 covers 15 residues. CDR3 in amino acids: CASSSASGVSYEQYF. As DNA, the CDR3 is TGTGCCAGCAGCTCCGCCTCGGGGGTTTCCTACGAGCAGTACTTC.

This clonotype was detected ten times or more. The chain combines TRBV12-3 or TRBV12-4 with TRBJ2-3; 7 nucleotides align to TRBD1. CDR3 size: 14 residues. V lost 3 bases to trimming and J lost 0 bases; unmatched junction nucleotides: 0. In DNA, the CDR3 is TGTGCCAGCAGTTTGGGACAGAGCACAGATACGCAGTATTTT. Protein: CASSLGQSTDTQYF.

The chain carries TRBV25-1 and TRBJ2-1; D gene uncertain. The germline CDR1 and CDR2 sequences are MGHDK and SYGVNS. The V end was cut by 2 bases, the J end by 7 bases, with 15 bases between. The CDR3 extends over 15 amino acids. This chain's CDR3 is CASSEPAGPFNEQFF. The CDR3 DNA follows: TGTGCCAGCAGTGAACCGGCCGGTCCCTTTAATGAGCAGTTCTTC.

In this sample, this clonotype turned up a few times. The V and J genes are TRBV12-3 or TRBV12-4 and TRBJ1-2; weak D call: TRBD1 (6 bases). The length of the CDR3 is 16 residues. V was cut by 2 bases and J by 4 bases, with 17 bases left in between. DNA of the CDR3: TGTGCCAGCAGTTTATCACGACAGGAGGTACTCTATGGCTACACCTTC. It yields the protein CASSLSRQEVLYGYTF.

This clonotype was recorded many times. This sequence joins TRBV14 and TRBJ2-3; D is undetermined. The CDR3 has 14 residues. CDR1 and CDR2 (germline): SGHDN, FVKESK. Between the trimmed V and J ends, which lost 0 bases and 2 bases, there was a span of 6 bases. CDR3 residues: CASSQEWVTDTQYF. CDR3 coding DNA: TGTGCCAGCAGCCAAGAGTGGGTCACAGATACGCAGTATTTT.

The CDR3 sequence is CATSRVGQAGGLSDTQYF. The CDR3 nucleotides read TGTGCCACCAGCAGAGTCGGACAAGCGGGGGGCCTGTCAGATACGCAGTATTTT. V usage is TRBV15 and J usage is TRBJ2-3, with 9 bases aligning to TRBD2. J gave up 4 bases and V 1 base, and 12 bases lay outside the gene matches. Germline values: CDR1 LNHNV, CDR2 YYDKDF (reference sequence). The CDR3 loop spans 18 amino acids. The full variable domain, in which reference TRBV15 and TRBJ2-3 provide the parts outside the CDR3, is DAMVIQNPRYQVTQFGKPVTLSCSQTLNHNVMYWYQQKSSQAPKLLFHYYDKDFNNEADTPDNFQSRRPNTSFCFLDIRSPGLGDTAMYLCATSRVGQAGGLSDTQYFGPGTRLTVL.

This clonotype occurred many times. The chain joins TRBV5-1 to TRBJ2-2; maybe TRBD2 (6 bases). Per germline, CDR1 SGHRS and CDR2 YFSETQ. The CDR3 covers 16 residues. The germline V and J ends were trimmed by 0 bases and 1 base, with 10 bases remaining between them. CDR3 nucleotides: TGCGCCAGCAGCTTGGCCCTGGGGGGGAACACCGGGGAGCTGTTTTTT. It specifies CASSLALGGNTGELFF.

This clonotype was observed at least ten times. The rearrangement joins TRBV4-2 to TRBJ2-2, with D perhaps TRBD1 (6 bases). V lost 0 bases, J lost 3 bases, and 14 bases lay in between. Germline CDR1 LGHNA, CDR2 YNFKEQ. This CDR3 has 17 amino acids. CDR3 residues: CASSQEGAGKHTGELFF. The CDR3 region has the DNA TGTGCCAGCAGCCAAGAGGGGGCAGGGAAGCACACCGGGGAGCTGTTTTTT.

This clonotype was seen a handful of times. The rearrangement uses TRBV2 and TRBJ2-2, with a weak D call TRBD1 (6 bases). In germline, CDR1 is SNHLY, CDR2 FYNNEI. This CDR3 spans 13 amino acids. The V and J ends lost 9 bases and 0 bases respectively, with 8 bases between them. CDR3 residues: CARQGTNTGELFF. In nucleotides, the CDR3 is TGTGCCAGACAGGGTACGAACACCGGGGAGCTGTTTTTT.